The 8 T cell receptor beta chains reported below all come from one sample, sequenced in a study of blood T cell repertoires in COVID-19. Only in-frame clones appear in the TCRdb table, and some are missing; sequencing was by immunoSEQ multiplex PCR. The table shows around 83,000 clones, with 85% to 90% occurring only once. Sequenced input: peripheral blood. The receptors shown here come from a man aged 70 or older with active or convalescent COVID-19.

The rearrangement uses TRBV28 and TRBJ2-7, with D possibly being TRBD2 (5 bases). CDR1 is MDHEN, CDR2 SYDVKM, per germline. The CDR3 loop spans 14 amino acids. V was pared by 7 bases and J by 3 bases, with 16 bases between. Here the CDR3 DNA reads TGTGCCAGCACCCAGGAGGCTGGGCACTACGAGCAGTACTTC. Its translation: CASTQEAGHYEQYF.

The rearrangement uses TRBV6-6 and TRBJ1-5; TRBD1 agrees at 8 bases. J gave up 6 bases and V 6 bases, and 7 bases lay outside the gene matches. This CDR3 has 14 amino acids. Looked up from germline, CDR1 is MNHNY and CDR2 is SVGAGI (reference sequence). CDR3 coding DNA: TGTGCCAGCAGAGGACAGGGATGGAGTCAGCCCCAGCATTTT. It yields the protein CASRGQGWSQPQHF.

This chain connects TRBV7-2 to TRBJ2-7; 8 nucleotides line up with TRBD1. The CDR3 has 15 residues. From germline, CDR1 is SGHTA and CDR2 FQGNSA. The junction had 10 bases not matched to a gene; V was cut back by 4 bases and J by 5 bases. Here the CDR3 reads CASSSRQGSYHEQYF. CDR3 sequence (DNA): TGTGCCAGCAGCTCGAGACAGGGGAGCTACCACGAGCAGTACTTC. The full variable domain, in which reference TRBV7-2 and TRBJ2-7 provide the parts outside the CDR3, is GAGVSQSPSNKVTEKGKDVELRCDPISGHTALYWYRQSLGQGLEFLIYFQGNSAPDKSGLPSDRFSAERTGGSVSTLTIQRTQQEDSAVYLCASSSRQGSYHEQYFGPGTRLTVT.

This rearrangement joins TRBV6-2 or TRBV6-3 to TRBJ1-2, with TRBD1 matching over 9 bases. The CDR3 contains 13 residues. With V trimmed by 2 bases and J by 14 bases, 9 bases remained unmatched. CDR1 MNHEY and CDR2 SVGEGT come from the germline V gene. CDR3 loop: CASSYLTGTGRTF. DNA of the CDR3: TGTGCCAGCAGTTACCTAACGGGGACAGGGCGGACCTTC.

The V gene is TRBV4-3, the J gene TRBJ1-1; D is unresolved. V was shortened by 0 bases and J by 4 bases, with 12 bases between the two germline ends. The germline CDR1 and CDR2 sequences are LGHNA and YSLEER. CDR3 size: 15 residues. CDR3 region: CASSQEGRPSTEAFF. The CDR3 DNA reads TGCGCCAGCAGCCAAGAGGGGAGACCAAGCACTGAAGCTTTCTTT.

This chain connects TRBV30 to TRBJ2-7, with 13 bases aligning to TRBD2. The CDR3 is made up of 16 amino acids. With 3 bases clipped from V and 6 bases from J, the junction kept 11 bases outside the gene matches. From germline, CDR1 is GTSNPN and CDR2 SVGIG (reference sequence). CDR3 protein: CAWSVTSGRARGEQYF. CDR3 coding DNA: TGTGCCTGGAGCGTAACTAGCGGGAGGGCCCGGGGCGAGCAGTACTTC.

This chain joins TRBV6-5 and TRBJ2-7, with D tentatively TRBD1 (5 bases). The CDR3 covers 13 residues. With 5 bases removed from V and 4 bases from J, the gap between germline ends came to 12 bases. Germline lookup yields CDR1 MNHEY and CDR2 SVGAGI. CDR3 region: CASSSSQGYEQYF. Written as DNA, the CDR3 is TGTGCCAGCAGTAGTTCGCAGGGATACGAGCAGTACTTC.

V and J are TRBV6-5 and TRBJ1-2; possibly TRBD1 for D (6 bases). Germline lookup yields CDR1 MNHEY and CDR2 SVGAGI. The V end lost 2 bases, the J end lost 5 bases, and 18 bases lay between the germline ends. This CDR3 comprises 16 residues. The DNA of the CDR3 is TGTGCCAGCAGTTACCCGGCAGGGGAAGGTTGGTATGGCTACACCTTC. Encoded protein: CASSYPAGEGWYGYTF.